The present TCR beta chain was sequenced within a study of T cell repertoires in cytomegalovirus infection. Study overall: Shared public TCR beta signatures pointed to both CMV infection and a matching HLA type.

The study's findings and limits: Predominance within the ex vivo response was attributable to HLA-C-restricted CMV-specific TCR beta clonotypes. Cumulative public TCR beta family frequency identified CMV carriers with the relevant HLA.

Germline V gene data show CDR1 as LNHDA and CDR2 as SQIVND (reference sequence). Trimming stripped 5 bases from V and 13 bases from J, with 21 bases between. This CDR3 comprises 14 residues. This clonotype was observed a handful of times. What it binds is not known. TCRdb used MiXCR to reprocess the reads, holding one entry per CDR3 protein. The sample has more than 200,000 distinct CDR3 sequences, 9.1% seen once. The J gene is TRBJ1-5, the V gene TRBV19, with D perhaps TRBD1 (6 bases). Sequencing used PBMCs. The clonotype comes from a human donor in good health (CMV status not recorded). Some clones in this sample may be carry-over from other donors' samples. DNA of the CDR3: TGTGCCAGTAGTTCAGAGGGGGGTTCAACTCGGCAGCATTTT. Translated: CASSSEGGSTRQHF. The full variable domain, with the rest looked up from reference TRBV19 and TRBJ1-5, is DGGITQSPKYLFRKEGQNVTLSCEQNLNHDAMYWYRQDPGQGLRLIYYSQIVNDFQKGDIAEGYSVSREKKESFPLTVTSAQKNPTAFYLCASSSEGGSTRQHFGDGTRLSIL.